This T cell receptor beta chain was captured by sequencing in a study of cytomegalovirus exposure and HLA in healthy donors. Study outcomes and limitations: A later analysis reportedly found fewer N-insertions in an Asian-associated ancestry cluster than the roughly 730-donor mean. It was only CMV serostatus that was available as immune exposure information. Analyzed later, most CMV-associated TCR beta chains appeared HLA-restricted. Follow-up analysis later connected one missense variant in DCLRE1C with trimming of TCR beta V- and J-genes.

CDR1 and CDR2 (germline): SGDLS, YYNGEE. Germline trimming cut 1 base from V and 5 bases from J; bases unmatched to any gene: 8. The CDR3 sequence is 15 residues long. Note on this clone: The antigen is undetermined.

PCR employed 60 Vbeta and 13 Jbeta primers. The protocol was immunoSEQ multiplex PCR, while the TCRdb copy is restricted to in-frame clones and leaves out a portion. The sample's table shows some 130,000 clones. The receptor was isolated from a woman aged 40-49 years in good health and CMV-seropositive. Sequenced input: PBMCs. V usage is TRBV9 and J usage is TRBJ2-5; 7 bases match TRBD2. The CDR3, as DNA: TGTGCCAGCAGCGTACTAGGCGGGAGTGGGGAGACCCAGTACTTC. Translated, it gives CASSVLGGSGETQYF.